The present TCR beta chain was sequenced within a study of OX40 agonist ivuxolimab in advanced cancers. About the study: Three partial responders included one hepatocellular carcinoma patient and two cutaneous melanoma patients. Study observations and caveats: At doses 0.1 to 3.0 mg/kg, CD4+ and CD8+ clones expanded. Compared with others, partial responders at 0.1-3.0 mg/kg displayed clonal expansion among the lowest.

The CDR3 length is 18 residues. CDR1 and CDR2 from the germline V gene are LNHDA and SQIVND (reference sequence). At cycle 4 day 1, cycle 7 day 1, and baseline, blood was sampled. TCRdb's table, derived via immunoSEQ multiplex PCR, lists solely in-frame clones and lacks some. The sample carries tens of thousands of clones, approximately 84% recorded once. Comment on this clone: The antigen remains unidentified.

The chain is built from TRBV19 and TRBJ2-5, with TRBD2 matching over 9 bases. TRBJ2-7 matches the DNA end more closely, so the J call is doubtful. The clonotype was recovered from an adult with an advanced solid tumor such as melanoma, head and neck, liver or kidney cancer. The sample in question was CD4+ or CD8+ T cells sorted from blood, obtained in a trial of the OX40 agonist ivuxolimab. CDR3 DNA: TGTGCCAGTAGTATCGCGGGAGGGGAGGTGTTGGGGACCTACGAGCAGTACTTC. This gives the protein CASSIAGGEVLGTYEQYF.